This T cell receptor (beta chain) was retrieved from a study of T cells after yellow fever vaccination. Each CDR3 protein gets one entry after TCRdb re-called the 5' RACE reads with MiXCR. The sample lists roughly 160,000 distinct CDR3 sequences; around 9.3% were seen once. This clonotype was recorded at least ten times. Trimming at V came to 1 base and at J to 7 bases, leaving 4 bases not matched to a gene. Germline CDR1 and CDR2: MGHRA and YSYEKL. The CDR3 is 14 amino acids. Material: CD8+ T cells sorted from PBMCs, obtained 45 days after the yellow fever booster vaccination. The gene calls are TRBV4-1 and TRBJ2-4; 7 bases align to TRBD1. The source of this sequence is a young man who received the YFV17D yellow fever vaccine. The CDR3 reads CASSQAAGGNIQYF. CDR3 nucleotides: TGCGCCAGCAGCCAAGCCGCAGGGGGTAACATTCAGTACTTC.